These T cell receptor beta chains were read from a single sample in a study of identical twins. MiXCR was run by TCRdb on the 5' RACE reads, yielding one entry per CDR3 protein. The repertoire holds about 690,000 distinct CDR3 sequences, with around 20% as singletons. These records were also assigned to another study, of T cells expressing NK-cell markers.

Sequenced: PBMCs. These receptors were obtained from a woman aged 18-35 years in good health. Both conserved end residues are part of each CDR3. D genes are given only for firm matches. Rows may omit the clone size; those that give it use once, few, many or a size class.

V gene	D gene	J gene	CDR3 length	clone size	CDR3 DNA	CDR3 protein
TRBV7-9	-	TRBJ2-1	16	-	TGTGCCAGCAGCCCGACGGCAAGCGTTTCCCACAATGAGCAGTTCTTC	CASSPTASVSHNEQFF
TRBV9	-	TRBJ2-5	17	-	TGTGCCAGCAGCGTAGGAGTGGGCCCCCGGTCGGAAGAGACCCAGTACTTC	CASSVGVGPRSEETQYF
TRBV10-3	TRBD2	TRBJ2-1	15	few	TGTGCCATCAGTACTACTAGCGGGAGGATCAATGAGCAGTTCTTC	CAISTTSGRINEQFF
TRBV24-1	-	TRBJ2-2	15	-	TGTGCCACCAGTGATCCCACTAGTTCGGGTGGGGAGCTGTTTTTT	CATSDPTSSGGELFF
TRBV7-2	-	TRBJ2-1	15	-	TGTGCCAGCAGCATCAGCTCCGGGACTTACAATGAGCAGTTCTTC	CASSISSGTYNEQFF
TRBV12-3/TRBV12-4	-	TRBJ1-1	12	many	TGTGCCAGCAGTCCCCAGCGAACCGAAGCTTTCTTT	CASSPQRTEAFF
TRBV7-2	-	TRBJ2-1	13	-	TGTGCCAGCAGCTTATCCGAAGTCAATGAGCAGTTCTTC	CASSLSEVNEQFF
TRBV5-1	-	TRBJ2-1	15	many	TGCGCCAGCAGCCCAGCGGGCCCCTCCTACAATGAGCAGTTCTTC	CASSPAGPSYNEQFF
TRBV20-1	TRBD1	TRBJ2-7	13	few	TGCAGTGCTTCTCGGACAGGGACCTACGAGCAGTACTTC	CSASRTGTYEQYF
TRBV14	-	TRBJ2-3	15	few	TGTGCCAGCAGCCAAGTCTTTGGGGCAGGAGATACGCAGTATTTT	CASSQVFGAGDTQYF
TRBV7-2	TRBD2	TRBJ2-1	15	many	TGTGCCAGCAGCTCCCTAGCGGGAGTCTACAATGAGCAGTTCTTC	CASSSLAGVYNEQFF
TRBV12-5	-	TRBJ2-1	15	few	TGTGCTAGTGGTTTGACGCCGGGCTCCTACAATGAGCAGTTCTTC	CASGLTPGSYNEQFF
TRBV20-1	-	TRBJ2-5	14	-	TGCAGTGCTAGGAACCCGACCGGTGGAGAGACCCAGTACTTC	CSARNPTGGETQYF
TRBV7-9	-	TRBJ2-1	16	-	TGTGCCAGCAGCTGGGCCGGTCGGGTGACTTACAATGAGCAGTTCTTC	CASSWAGRVTYNEQFF
TRBV20-1	-	TRBJ2-3	16	-	TGCAGTGCTCCCCGGACCCGTAGGGAAGGCACAGATACGCAGTATTTT	CSAPRTRREGTDTQYF
TRBV5-1	TRBD1	TRBJ1-1	14	few	TGCGCCAGCAGCACGGACAGGCTGAACACTGAAGCTTTCTTT	CASSTDRLNTEAFF
TRBV20-1	TRBD1	TRBJ1-2	14	-	TGCAGTGCTCCCGGCGGACAGGGGGCGGGAGGCTACACCTTC	CSAPGGQGAGGYTF
TRBV20-1	TRBD2	TRBJ2-5	14	-	TGCAGTGCTCAACTAGCGGGGGCCCAAGAGACCCAGTACTTC	CSAQLAGAQETQYF
TRBV4-1	-	TRBJ1-2	15	few	TGCGCCAGCAGCCAAGAATCTGGGGGCCGAGTAGGCTACACCTTC	CASSQESGGRVGYTF
TRBV3-1	-	TRBJ2-7	11	-	TGTGCCAGCAGCCATGGGGCGCTGCCGTACTTC	CASSHGALPYF
TRBV6-5	TRBD2	TRBJ2-5	15	few	TGTGCCAGCAGTTACTCGACTAGCGTCCAAGAGACCCAGTACTTC	CASSYSTSVQETQYF
TRBV9	-	TRBJ2-7	14	-	TGTGCCAGCAGCGTAGAAAGTTGGGGGCAGGAGCAGTACTTC	CASSVESWGQEQYF
TRBV12-3/TRBV12-4	TRBD2	TRBJ2-5	18	few	TGTGCCAGCAGTGGTGCGGCTAGCGGGGGGGGTTACGGAGAGACCCAGTACTTC	CASSGAASGGGYGETQYF
TRBV20-1	TRBD2	TRBJ2-7	14	few	TGCAGTGCTCGCACTGGGACTAGCTCCTACGAGCAGTACTTC	CSARTGTSSYEQYF
TRBV6-6	-	TRBJ1-1	13	few	TGTGCCAGCAGTGGGTGGGAGGACACTGAAGCTTTCTTT	CASSGWEDTEAFF
TRBV20-1	TRBD2	TRBJ2-5	16	few	TGCAGTGCTGTTAGCCGTTCTCGGGGAGGGGAAGAGACCCAGTACTTC	CSAVSRSRGGEETQYF
TRBV5-1	-	TRBJ2-7	13	-	TGCGCCAGCAGATGGGGGGCGCAAGACGAGCAGTACTTC	CASRWGAQDEQYF
TRBV6-5	TRBD2	TRBJ2-3	18	-	TGTGCCAGCAGTTCAGCCTCTAGTGTGGCGGGAGCCACAGATACGCAGTATTTT	CASSSASSVAGATDTQYF
TRBV12-3/TRBV12-4	-	TRBJ2-7	16	-	TGTGCCAGCAGTTTTTTAAAGAGACCACTGCAAAACGAGCAGTACTTC	CASSFLKRPLQNEQYF
TRBV29-1	-	TRBJ1-4	12	few	TGCAGCGTTCGGCAGGGCGCCGAAAAACTGTTTTTT	CSVRQGAEKLFF
TRBV10-3	TRBD2	TRBJ2-3	14	-	TGTGCCATCAGGACGACTAGCGCAGGAGATACGCAGTATTTT	CAIRTTSAGDTQYF
TRBV20-1	-	TRBJ1-5	13	many	TGCAGTGCCACCCTCAATAGCAATCAGCCCCAGCATTTT	CSATLNSNQPQHF
TRBV20-1	-	TRBJ2-1	12	few	TGCAGTGCTGGGGGGTCCTGGGATGAGCAGTTCTTC	CSAGGSWDEQFF
TRBV7-8	TRBD2	TRBJ2-1	15	-	TGTGCCAGCACAGAACTAGCGGGAGACGGTAATGAGCAGTTCTTC	CASTELAGDGNEQFF